Listed below are T cell receptor beta chains from one sample, sequenced in a study of T cells after yellow fever vaccination. TCRdb re-analysed the 5' RACE reads in MiXCR, keeping a single row per CDR3 protein. Of almost 600,000 distinct CDR3 sequences detected, less than 15% appear once; the ten largest clones hold 11% to 15%. The sample in question was PBMCs, obtained on the day of the yellow fever booster vaccination. The receptors here all came from a man aged 30 to 45 who received the YFV17D yellow fever vaccine. The CDR3 runs from the conserved cysteine through the conserved F or W. D genes are given only for firm matches. The listing skips clone size in some rows; elsewhere it reads once, few, many or a size class.

V: TRBV19; D: .; size: .; J: TRBJ1-1; CDR3: CASRPHKSGRMNTEAFF; DNA: TGTGCCAGTAGACCACACAAAAGTGGCAGGATGAACACTGAAGCTTTCTTT
V: TRBV11-2; D: TRBD2; size: .; J: TRBJ2-5; CDR3: CASSLVQGLADGKTQYF; DNA: TGTGCCAGCAGCTTAGTCCAGGGACTAGCTGACGGCAAGACCCAGTACTTC
V: TRBV7-8; D: .; size: .; J: TRBJ2-3; CDR3: CASSLVGGPDRDTQYF; DNA: TGTGCCAGCAGCTTAGTAGGGGGGCCTGACAGAGATACGCAGTATTTT
V: TRBV12-3/TRBV12-4; D: TRBD2; size: .; J: TRBJ2-1; CDR3: CASSLPGELAPYNEQFF; DNA: TGTGCCAGCAGTTTACCCGGCGAACTAGCGCCGTACAATGAGCAGTTCTTC
V: TRBV12-3/TRBV12-4; D: .; size: few; J: TRBJ2-2; CDR3: CASSLRAGLGPGELFF; DNA: TGTGCCAGCAGTTTGAGAGCGGGTCTCGGTCCCGGGGAGCTGTTTTTT
V: TRBV30; D: .; size: few; J: TRBJ2-7; CDR3: CAWRPGPMASEQYF; DNA: TGTGCCTGGCGCCCGGGACCGATGGCAAGCGAGCAGTACTTC
V: TRBV10-2; D: .; size: .; J: TRBJ1-6; CDR3: CASSEGGGSRISPLHF; DNA: TGCGCCAGCAGTGAGGGGGGAGGATCGAGGATTTCACCCCTCCACTTT
V: TRBV5-4; D: TRBD2; size: .; J: TRBJ2-6; CDR3: CASPSGVHNVLTF; DNA: TGTGCCAGCCCTAGCGGGGTCCACAACGTCCTGACTTTC
V: TRBV15; D: TRBD2; size: few; J: TRBJ2-5; CDR3: CATSRVWKREGQETQYF; DNA: TGTGCCACCAGCAGAGTGTGGAAGCGGGAGGGCCAAGAGACCCAGTACTTC
V: TRBV10-3; D: .; size: .; J: TRBJ2-3; CDR3: CAISEDRSGRDTQYF; DNA: TGTGCCATCAGTGAGGACAGGTCCGGTAGAGATACGCAGTATTTT
V: TRBV7-9; D: .; size: .; J: TRBJ2-2; CDR3: CASSPKTDGELFF; DNA: TGTGCCAGCAGCCCCAAAACCGACGGGGAGCTGTTTTTT
V: TRBV25-1; D: .; size: .; J: TRBJ1-1; CDR3: CASSDTGRGAEAFF; DNA: TGTGCCAGCAGTGATACGGGCAGGGGCGCTGAAGCTTTCTTT
V: TRBV24-1; D: TRBD1; size: few; J: TRBJ2-3; CDR3: CATSDRQGGTDTQYF; DNA: TGTGCCACCAGTGACCGACAGGGAGGCACAGATACGCAGTATTTT
V: TRBV9; D: .; size: few; J: TRBJ2-3; CDR3: CASSTSGQDTQYF; DNA: TGTGCCAGCAGCACGTCAGGGCAGGATACGCAGTATTTT
V: TRBV5-1; D: TRBD2; size: many; J: TRBJ2-7; CDR3: CASSPGLAGVSYEQYF; DNA: TGCGCCAGCAGCCCGGGACTAGCGGGGGTATCCTACGAGCAGTACTTC
V: TRBV7-3; D: .; size: many; J: TRBJ2-5; CDR3: CASSLSGTSGETQYF; DNA: TGTGCCAGCAGCTTAAGTGGGACCTCGGGAGAGACCCAGTACTTC
V: TRBV5-5; D: .; size: .; J: TRBJ2-1; CDR3: CASSFWTGGDEQFF; DNA: TGTGCCAGCAGCTTCTGGACAGGAGGGGATGAGCAGTTCTTC
V: TRBV2; D: .; size: few; J: TRBJ2-7; CDR3: CASGLRWENYEQYF; DNA: TGTGCCAGCGGGCTTAGGTGGGAAAACTACGAGCAGTACTTC
V: TRBV24-1; D: TRBD1; size: .; J: TRBJ2-5; CDR3: CATSDLHRGRETQYF; DNA: TGTGCCACCAGTGATTTACACAGGGGGCGCGAGACCCAGTACTTC
V: TRBV15; D: .; size: .; J: TRBJ2-7; CDR3: CATSSDPYSYEQYF; DNA: TGTGCCACCAGCAGCGACCCCTACTCCTACGAGCAGTACTTC
V: TRBV12-3/TRBV12-4; D: .; size: few; J: TRBJ2-7; CDR3: CASSLTLSYEQYF; DNA: TGTGCCAGCAGTCTCACCCTATCCTACGAGCAGTACTTC
V: TRBV5-1; D: TRBD1; size: few; J: TRBJ1-4; CDR3: CASSLGPGTGEHEKLFF; DNA: TGCGCCAGCAGCTTGGGCCCCGGGACAGGGGAGCATGAAAAACTGTTTTTT
V: TRBV24-1; D: .; size: many; J: TRBJ2-5; CDR3: CATSDPRTSGETQYF; DNA: TGTGCCACCAGTGACCCCCGGACCTCCGGAGAGACCCAGTACTTC
V: TRBV20-1; D: TRBD2; size: few; J: TRBJ2-2; CDR3: CSAHLAGGPHGELFF; DNA: TGCAGTGCTCACCTAGCGGGAGGGCCTCACGGGGAGCTGTTTTTT
V: TRBV11-1; D: .; size: .; J: TRBJ2-7; CDR3: CASSPTGTGGEQYF; DNA: TGTGCCAGCAGCCCGACCGGGACCGGGGGCGAGCAGTACTTC
V: TRBV5-1; D: .; size: few; J: TRBJ2-2; CDR3: CASSPTTPGTGELFF; DNA: TGCGCCAGCAGCCCTACTACCCCGGGAACCGGGGAGCTGTTTTTT
V: TRBV15; D: TRBD2; size: many; J: TRBJ2-7; CDR3: CATSRARENYEQYF; DNA: TGTGCCACCAGCAGAGCGCGGGAGAACTACGAGCAGTACTTC
V: TRBV19; D: .; size: .; J: TRBJ2-5; CDR3: CASSSSLVETQYF; DNA: TGTGCCAGTAGTAGTTCCTTGGTAGAGACCCAGTACTTC
V: TRBV6-2/TRBV6-3; D: .; size: few; J: TRBJ2-1; CDR3: CASSYSNRGRYYNEQFF; DNA: TGTGCCAGCAGTTACTCGAATAGGGGTCGATACTACAATGAGCAGTTCTTC
V: TRBV20-1; D: .; size: many; J: TRBJ2-5; CDR3: CSAIGGSAETQYF; DNA: TGCAGTGCTATTGGGGGATCCGCGGAGACCCAGTACTTC
V: TRBV5-4; D: .; size: .; J: TRBJ1-1; CDR3: CASSIPGGNTEAFF; DNA: TGTGCCAGCAGCATCCCTGGGGGGAACACTGAAGCTTTCTTT
V: TRBV3-1; D: TRBD2; size: .; J: TRBJ2-3; CDR3: CASSQYRRVAGTTDTQYF; DNA: TGTGCCAGCAGCCAATACCGTCGGGTAGCGGGAACCACAGATACGCAGTATTTT
V: TRBV12-3/TRBV12-4; D: TRBD1; size: many; J: TRBJ2-1; CDR3: CASSPTSSGGNEQFF; DNA: TGTGCCAGCAGTCCAACGTCGTCAGGGGGCAATGAGCAGTTCTTC
V: TRBV11-2; D: TRBD1; size: .; J: TRBJ2-4; CDR3: CASSLVAQGVVAKNIQYF; DNA: TGTGCCAGCAGCTTAGTAGCACAGGGGGTAGTAGCCAAAAACATTCAGTACTTC
V: TRBV18; D: TRBD2; size: .; J: TRBJ2-2; CDR3: CASSPAGGPITGELFF; DNA: TGTGCCAGCTCACCTGCGGGAGGGCCAATCACCGGGGAGCTGTTTTTT
V: TRBV27; D: .; size: few; J: TRBJ2-5; CDR3: CASSFGGAPETQYF; DNA: TGTGCCAGCAGTTTTGGGGGGGCTCCAGAGACCCAGTACTTC
V: TRBV5-1; D: .; size: many; J: TRBJ2-5; CDR3: CASTPGAQETQYF; DNA: TGCGCCAGCACCCCGGGGGCCCAAGAGACCCAGTACTTC
V: TRBV29-1; D: TRBD2; size: few; J: TRBJ2-1; CDR3: CSVEDPDAGETYNEQFF; DNA: TGCAGCGTTGAAGATCCGGATGCGGGAGAAACATACAATGAGCAGTTCTTC
V: TRBV5-1; D: TRBD1; size: many; J: TRBJ2-3; CDR3: CASSTQGADTQYF; DNA: TGCGCCAGCAGCACCCAGGGGGCAGATACGCAGTATTTT
V: TRBV11-3; D: .; size: .; J: TRBJ2-2; CDR3: CASSLMSGENTGELFF; DNA: TGTGCCAGCAGCTTAATGTCGGGAGAAAACACCGGGGAGCTGTTTTTT